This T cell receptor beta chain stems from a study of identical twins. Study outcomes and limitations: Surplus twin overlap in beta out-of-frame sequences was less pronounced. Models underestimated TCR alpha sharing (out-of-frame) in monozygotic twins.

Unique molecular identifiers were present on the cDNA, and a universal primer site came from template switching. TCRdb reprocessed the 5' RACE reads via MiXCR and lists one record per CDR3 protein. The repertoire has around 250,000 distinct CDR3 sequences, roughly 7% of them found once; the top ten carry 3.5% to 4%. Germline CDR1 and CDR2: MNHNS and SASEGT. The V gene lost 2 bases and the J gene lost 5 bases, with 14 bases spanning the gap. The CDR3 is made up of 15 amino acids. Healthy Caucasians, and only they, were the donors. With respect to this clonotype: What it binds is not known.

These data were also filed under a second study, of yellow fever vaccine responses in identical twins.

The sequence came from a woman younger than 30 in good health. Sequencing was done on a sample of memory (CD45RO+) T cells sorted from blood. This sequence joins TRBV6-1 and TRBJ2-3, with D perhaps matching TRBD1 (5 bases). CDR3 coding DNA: TGTGCCAGCAGTGAAAATCCGACAGATTTAGATACGCAGTATTTT. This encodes CASSENPTDLDTQYF.